This TCR beta chain was sequenced for a study of siplizumab effects on memory and regulatory T cells. The data were produced by immunoSEQ multiplex PCR, yet TCRdb's version contains in-frame clones alone and is incomplete. The sample lists 100,000 to 120,000 clones, roughly 92% seen once, with 1.3% in the top ten. The CDR3 covers 17 residues. Trimming at V came to 4 bases and at J to 9 bases, leaving 13 bases not matched to a gene. In germline, CDR1 is SGHTA, CDR2 FQGTGA. The specimen was CD4+ T cells sorted from blood. This TCR was recovered from a human donor in good health. The rearrangement uses TRBV7-3 and TRBJ2-1; 12 nucleotides align to TRBD2. The CDR3 loop reads CASSSAGGLAGGSEQFF. CDR3 nucleotide sequence: TGTGCCAGCAGCTCCGCCGGTGGTCTAGCGGGAGGGAGTGAGCAGTTCTTC.